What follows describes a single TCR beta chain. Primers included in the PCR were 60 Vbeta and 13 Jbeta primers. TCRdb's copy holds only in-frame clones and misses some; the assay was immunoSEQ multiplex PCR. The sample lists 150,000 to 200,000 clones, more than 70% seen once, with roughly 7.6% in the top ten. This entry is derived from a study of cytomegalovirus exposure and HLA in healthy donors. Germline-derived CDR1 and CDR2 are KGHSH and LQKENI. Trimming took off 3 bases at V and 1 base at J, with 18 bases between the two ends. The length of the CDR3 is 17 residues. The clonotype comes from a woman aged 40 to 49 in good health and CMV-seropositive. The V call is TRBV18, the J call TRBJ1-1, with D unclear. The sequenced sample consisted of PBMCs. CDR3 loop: CASSPQTGAVPNTEAFF. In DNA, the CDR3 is TGTGCCAGCTCACCGCAGACGGGAGCGGTTCCGAACACTGAAGCTTTCTTT.